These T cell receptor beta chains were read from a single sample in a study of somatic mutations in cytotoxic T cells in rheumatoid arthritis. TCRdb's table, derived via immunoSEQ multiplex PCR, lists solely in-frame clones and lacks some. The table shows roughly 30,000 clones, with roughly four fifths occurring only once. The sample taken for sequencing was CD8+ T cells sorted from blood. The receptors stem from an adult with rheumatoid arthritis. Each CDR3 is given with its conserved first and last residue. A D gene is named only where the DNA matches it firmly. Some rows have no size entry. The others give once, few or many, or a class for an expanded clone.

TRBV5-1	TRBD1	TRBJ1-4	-	TGCGCCAGCAGCTACGCCGGGACAGGGAACGAAAAACTGTTTTTT	CASSYAGTGNEKLFF
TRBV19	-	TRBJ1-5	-	TGTGCCAGTAGTAATAGAGGCAATCAGCCCCAGCATTTT	CASSNRGNQPQHF
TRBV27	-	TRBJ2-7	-	TGTGCCAGCAGTTTAACCTGGAGTAGCGCAGCCTACGAGCAGTACTTC	CASSLTWSSAAYEQYF
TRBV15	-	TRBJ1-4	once	TGTGCCACCAGCACCCGCGGAAAAGGTGAAAAACTGTTTTTT	CATSTRGKGEKLFF
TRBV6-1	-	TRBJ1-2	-	TGTGCCAGCCCCGGGCCACCTAACTATGGCTACACCTTC	CASPGPPNYGYTF
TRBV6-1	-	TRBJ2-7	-	TGTGCCAGCATGGGGCAGGTCACCTACGAGCAGTACTTC	CASMGQVTYEQYF
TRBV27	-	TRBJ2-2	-	TGTGCCAGCAGCCCCGGTGGGCTCGGGGAGCTGTTTTTT	CASSPGGLGELFF
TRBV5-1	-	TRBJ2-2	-	TGCGCCAGCAGCTTGGTGGGAGAGACCCGGGGGCCGAACACCGGGGAGCTGTTTTTT	CASSLVGETRGPNTGELFF
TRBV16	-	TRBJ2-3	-	TGTGCCAGCAGCCAAGATCCAGGGACCCCGAATGGGGATACGCAGTATTTT	CASSQDPGTPNGDTQYF
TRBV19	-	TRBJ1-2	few	TGTGCCAGCACCGCCCGCATGGGGGCAAACTATGGCTACACCTTC	CASTARMGANYGYTF
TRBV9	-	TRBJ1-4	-	TGTGCCAGCAGCGCGGGGGGAGGTAATGAAAAACTGTTTTTT	CASSAGGGNEKLFF
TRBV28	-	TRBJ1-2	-	TGTGCCAGCAGTTTTAGGGGGGGCTCCGGCTACACCTTC	CASSFRGGSGYTF
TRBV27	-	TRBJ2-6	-	TGTGCCAGCAGTTTACGCCGCGCTCTTTTACGGTCCGGGGCCAACGTCCTGACTTTC	CASSLRRALLRSGANVLTF
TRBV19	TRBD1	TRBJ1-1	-	TGTGCCAGCAGGGACAGCCGGAACACTGAAGCTTTCTTT	CASRDSRNTEAFF
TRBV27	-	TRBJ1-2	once	TGTGCCAGCAGCACTGCCCGGACAGCCTATGGCTACACCTTC	CASSTARTAYGYTF
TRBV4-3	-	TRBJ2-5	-	TGCGCCAGCAGCCAAGAACTAGCACCGCCGGGGGAGACCCAGTACTTC	CASSQELAPPGETQYF
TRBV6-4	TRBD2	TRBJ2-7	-	TGTGCCAGCAGACCCCCCTTACAGGGTATGACTAGCGGGAATACTTACGAGCAGTACTTC	CASRPPLQGMTSGNTYEQYF
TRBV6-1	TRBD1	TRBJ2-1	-	TGTGCCAGCAGTGAAGCGGACAGGTCCGCCTACAATGAGCAGTTCTTC	CASSEADRSAYNEQFF
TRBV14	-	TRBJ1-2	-	TGTGCCAGCAGCCAAGCTAGATTCAACTATGGCTACACCTTC	CASSQARFNYGYTF
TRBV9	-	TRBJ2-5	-	TGTGCCAGCAGCGTAGGAGGGGGGAAACAAGAGACCCAGTACTTC	CASSVGGGKQETQYF
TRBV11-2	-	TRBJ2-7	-	TGTGCCAGCAGCTCATCCGGGGCTGGGGACGAGCAGTACTTC	CASSSSGAGDEQYF
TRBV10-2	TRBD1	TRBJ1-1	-	TGCGCCAGCAGTGGGGACAGGGTTGAAGCTTTCTTT	CASSGDRVEAFF
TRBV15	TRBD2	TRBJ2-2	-	TGTGCCACCAGCAGAGATCGGGGGGTTTTCCCCCGACCCGGGGAGCTGTTTTTT	CATSRDRGVFPRPGELFF
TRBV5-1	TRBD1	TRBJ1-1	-	TGCGCCAGCAGCTGGACAGGTTCGAACACTGAAGCTTTCTTT	CASSWTGSNTEAFF
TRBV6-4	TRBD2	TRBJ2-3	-	TGTGCCAGCAGTGGACTAGCGGGTTCCACAGATACGCAGTATTTT	CASSGLAGSTDTQYF
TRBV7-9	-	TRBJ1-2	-	TGTGCCAGCAGCCGCAACACGGGCTACACCTTC	CASSRNTGYTF
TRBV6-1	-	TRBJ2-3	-	TGTGCCAGCAGTGAAGCTAGCGGATTGTTAACTAGCACAGATACGCAGTATTTT	CASSEASGLLTSTDTQYF
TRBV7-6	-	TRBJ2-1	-	TGTGCCAGCAGCCTCCTGGGGGGTCGAGACAATGAGCAGTTCTTC	CASSLLGGRDNEQFF
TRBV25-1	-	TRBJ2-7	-	TGTGCCACCCAATTATTCTACGAGCAGTACTTC	CATQLFYEQYF
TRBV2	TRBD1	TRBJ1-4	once	TGTGCCAGCAGTGGACAGGGGGAGGTGAAACTGTTTTTT	CASSGQGEVKLFF
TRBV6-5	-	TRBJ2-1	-	TGTGCCAGCAGTTACTTAGGCCCTGGGAATGAGCAGTTCTTC	CASSYLGPGNEQFF
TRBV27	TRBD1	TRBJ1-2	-	TGTGCCAGCAGTACCCGACAGGGGTTGGACTATGGCTACACCTTC	CASSTRQGLDYGYTF
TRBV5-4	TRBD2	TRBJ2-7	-	TGTGCCAGCAGCTTGCATCCTAGCGGGGGGAGCGAGCAGTACTTC	CASSLHPSGGSEQYF
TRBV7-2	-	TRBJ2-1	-	TGTGCCAGCAGCTTACCTTCCAGGGACAATGAGCAGTTCTTC	CASSLPSRDNEQFF
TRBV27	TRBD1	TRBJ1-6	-	TGTGCCAGCAGCCGACAGGGGTTAAATTCACCCCTCCACTTT	CASSRQGLNSPLHF
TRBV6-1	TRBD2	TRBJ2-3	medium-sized	TGTGCCAGCAGTGAAGAAGCGGGAGGGCCAGATACGCAGTATTTT	CASSEEAGGPDTQYF
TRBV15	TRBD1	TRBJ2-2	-	TGTGCCACCTCCGGGACAGGGGACACCGGGGAGCTGTTTTTT	CATSGTGDTGELFF
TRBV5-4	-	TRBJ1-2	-	TGTGCCAGCAGTTCAGGCTCCGAGGGCTACACCTTC	CASSSGSEGYTF
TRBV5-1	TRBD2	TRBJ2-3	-	TGCGCCAGCAGCTTGGGGGTGACTAGCACTTTTTATTCCGATTTT	CASSLGVTSTFYSDF
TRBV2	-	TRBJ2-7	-	TGTGCCAGCAGTGATGACGAGCAGTACTTC	CASSDDEQYF
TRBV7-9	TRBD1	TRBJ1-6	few	TGTGCCAGCAACAGGGGATCTTCACCCCTCCACTTT	CASNRGSSPLHF
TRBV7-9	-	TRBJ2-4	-	TGTGCCAGCAGCGCCCGGGCCCAGAGGGACATTCAGTACTTC	CASSARAQRDIQYF
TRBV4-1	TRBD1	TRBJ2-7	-	TGCGCCAGCAGCCAATCCGGGACAGGGGTTGGCGAGCAGTACTTC	CASSQSGTGVGEQYF
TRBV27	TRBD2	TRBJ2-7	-	TGTGCCAGCGCTAAGCTCCGAGTAGCGGGGGGGACCTACGAGCAGTACTTC	CASAKLRVAGGTYEQYF
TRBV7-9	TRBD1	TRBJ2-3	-	TGTGCCATTCGGACAGGGCCCACAGATACGCAGTATTTT	CAIRTGPTDTQYF
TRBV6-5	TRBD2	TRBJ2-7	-	TGTGCCAGCAGCCCCCAGGCTAGCGGGGGTTACGAGCAGTACTTC	CASSPQASGGYEQYF
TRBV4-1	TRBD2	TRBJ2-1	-	TGCGCCAGCAGCCAAGTGGGACTAGCGGGCAACAATGAGCAGTTCTTC	CASSQVGLAGNNEQFF
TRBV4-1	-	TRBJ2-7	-	TGCGCCAGCAGCCAAGCGACAGCCAACTACGAGCAGTACTTC	CASSQATANYEQYF
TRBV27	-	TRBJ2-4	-	TGTGCCAGCAGTTTTTCCCCCGACGGAGCCAAAAACATTCAGTACTTC	CASSFSPDGAKNIQYF
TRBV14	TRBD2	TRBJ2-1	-	TGTGCCAGCAGCCAAGATGGCCGGGTGGCGGGAGGGATCCACAATGAGCAGTTCTTC	CASSQDGRVAGGIHNEQFF
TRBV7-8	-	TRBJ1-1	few	TGTGCCAGCTTAAAGGTGGGGGCGAACACTGAAGCTTTCTTT	CASLKVGANTEAFF
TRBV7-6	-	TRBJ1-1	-	TGTGCCAGCAGCTTAACGACAGCGGGTAGCACTGAAGCTTTCTTT	CASSLTTAGSTEAFF
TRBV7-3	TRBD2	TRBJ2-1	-	TGTGCCAGCAGCTTGGGACTAGCGGGAGCCCTGGTCTTC	CASSLGLAGALVF
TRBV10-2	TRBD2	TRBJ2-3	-	TGCGCCAGCAGTGTTCTAGCGGGGTACACAGATACGCAGTATTTT	CASSVLAGYTDTQYF